This T cell receptor (beta chain) was profiled in a study of identical twins. Worth noting for this clonotype: An end of the junction does not agree with germline; a read error may underlie this.

Using its own MiXCR run on the 5' RACE reads, TCRdb lists one record per CDR3 protein. The sample gives around 230,000 distinct CDR3 sequences, 6.5% of which show up once; 14% to 15% is in the top ten. The CDR3 sequence is 12 residues long. The germline gives CDR1 MNHEY, CDR2 SVGAGI. These data also formed part of another study, on T cells expressing NK-cell markers. That paper states: The study drew TCR beta repertoires from sorted CD3+CD56+NKG2C+, CD3+CD56+NKG2C- and CD3+CD56-NKG2C+ T cells.

V gene TRBV6-5 combines with J gene TRBJ1-2, with 10 bases lining up with TRBD1. Sample: CD8+ T cells sorted from blood. This sequence was found in a woman younger than 35 in good health. The CDR3 DNA reads as TGTGCCAGTTCGACCGGGACAGGGGTCCTACACTTC. This gives the protein CASSTGTGVLHF.